A single sample gave rise to the 22 T cell receptor beta chains below, sequenced in a study of T cells in Graves' hyperthyroidism and ophthalmopathy. Researchers took RNA transcripts and amplified the TCR beta CDR3 regions from them. A first-round RT-PCR of the TCR CDR3 used the HTBI primer set. TCRdb redid the calling of the multiplex PCR reads with MiXCR, one entry per CDR3 protein. The table shows roughly 630,000 distinct CDR3 sequences, with 15% to 17% occurring only once. Source material: blood. These receptors came from a woman aged 25 to 39 with Graves' hyperthyroidism.

The gene calls are TRBV28 and TRBJ1-2, with D perhaps TRBD1 (6 bases). The CDR3 runs 13 residues. Germline V gives CDR1 MDHEN, CDR2 SYDVKM. Trimming pared 3 bases from V and 7 bases from J, leaving 12 bases between. CDR3 residues: CASSLEQGGGYTF. The CDR3 DNA reads as TGTGCCAGCAGTTTGGAACAGGGAGGTGGCTACACCTTC.

The chain combines TRBV20-1 with TRBJ1-4; D unresolved. The CDR3 consists of 12 residues. Germline assignment: CDR1 DFQATT and CDR2 SNEGSKA (reference sequence). Trimming took 0 bases from V and 5 from J, leaving 4 bases between them. In DNA, the CDR3 is TGCAGTGCTAGAGAGAGAAATGAAAAACTGTTTTTT. Translation: CSARERNEKLFF.

This clonotype was detected many times. The gene calls are TRBV27 and TRBJ1-2; TRBD1 matches at 7 bases. The CDR3 contains 16 residues. The V gene's germline CDR1 is MNHEY and CDR2 SMNVEV (reference sequence). Trimming cost V 5 bases and J 4 bases; bases outside gene matches: 13. The CDR3 region is CASSHDRELASYGYTF. DNA of the CDR3: TGTGCCAGCAGTCACGACAGGGAACTAGCTAGCTATGGCTACACCTTC.

This clonotype was seen repeatedly, ten times or more. The genes are TRBV7-9 and TRBJ2-5, with 9 positions matching TRBD1. Germline V gene lookup returns CDR1 SEHNR and CDR2 FQNEAQ (reference sequence). This CDR3 spans 16 amino acids. Losses at the gene ends were 5 bases for V and 4 bases for J; bases not matched to a gene: 11. CDR3 sequence (DNA): TGTGCCAGCAGCCCGTCCCGGGACAGGGCGGGAGAGACCCAGTACTTC. Translation gives CASSPSRDRAGETQYF.

There are many counts of this clonotype. J is TRBJ2-1 and V is TRBV7-2; no reliable D call. The CDR3 contains 13 residues. V lost 4 bases, J lost 10 bases, and 14 bases lay in between. The germline CDR1 and CDR2 sequences are SGHTA and FQGNSA. CDR3 bases: TGTGCCAGCAGCTCAGCCACGGGTGGGGAGCAGTTCTTC. Translating it yields CASSSATGGEQFF.

This clonotype was found many times. The chain combines TRBV7-3 with TRBJ2-1; 9 positions match TRBD1. After removal of 5 bases from V and 2 bases from J, the junction contained 4 bases not matched to a gene. This CDR3 has 15 residues. Per germline, CDR1 SGHTA and CDR2 FQGTGA. Written as DNA, the CDR3 is TGTGCCAGCAGCAGACAGGGGGTCGCCTACAATGAGCAGTTCTTC. Translated: CASSRQGVAYNEQFF.

This clonotype has ten or more counts. The CDR3 protein is CASSQGATSARETQYF. The CDR3 nucleotides are TGCGCCAGCAGCCAAGGCGCTACCTCGGCGAGGGAGACCCAGTACTTC. V usage is TRBV4-1 and J usage is TRBJ2-5; D not resolved. Germline assignment: CDR1 MGHRA and CDR2 YSYEKL. The CDR3 length is 16 residues. The V end lost 1 base, the J end lost 5 bases, and 17 bases lay between the germline ends.

This clonotype showed up many times. The chain recombines TRBV20-1 with TRBJ1-1; D not certain. The CDR3 has 14 amino acids. In germline, CDR1 is DFQATT, CDR2 SNEGSKA (reference sequence). V was cut by 0 bases and J by 9 bases, with 17 bases left in between. DNA for the CDR3: TGCAGTGCTAGAGATATTGAGGCCGCGGCAAAAGCTTTCTTT. The encoded protein is CSARDIEAAAKAFF.

This clonotype was detected ten times or more. The V call is TRBV20-1, the J call TRBJ2-7, with D perhaps matching TRBD2 (5 bases). With 3 bases removed from V and 2 bases from J, the gap between germline ends came to 14 bases. The CDR3 sequence is 14 residues long. Per the germline V gene, CDR1 is DFQATT and CDR2 is SNEGSKA (reference sequence). As DNA, the CDR3 is TGCAGTGCTAGTTGGACTTTTGACGCCTACGAGCAGTACTTC. Translated: CSASWTFDAYEQYF.

This clonotype has a count of ten or more. The V call is TRBV6-2 or TRBV6-3, the J call TRBJ2-7; 7 bases map to TRBD1. The V gene end was trimmed by 8 bases and the J gene end by 4 bases; junction bases not matched to a gene: 14. Germline values: CDR1 MNHEY, CDR2 SVGEGT. There are 15 residues in the CDR3. CDR3 amino acids: CASVSNRDRKYEQYF. The CDR3 DNA follows: TGTGCCAGCGTTTCGAACCGGGACAGAAAATACGAGCAGTACTTC.

Many counts were recorded for this clonotype. The chain recombines TRBV2 with TRBJ2-2; 7 bases fit TRBD2. The J segment lost 6 bases and the V segment lost 3 bases, leaving 10 bases of the junction unmatched. Germline values: CDR1 SNHLY, CDR2 FYNNEI. This CDR3 is 16 amino acids long. CDR3 residues: CASSEWAGVLPGELFF. The CDR3 region has the DNA TGTGCCAGCAGTGAGTGGGCGGGAGTATTACCCGGGGAGCTGTTTTTT.

This clonotype was detected only a few times. The rearrangement joins TRBV4-2 to TRBJ1-6, with D unresolved. This CDR3 is built from 18 residues. Per germline, CDR1 LGHNA and CDR2 YNFKEQ. Trimming shortened V by 0 bases and J by 1 base, and 13 bases separated the two germline ends. CDR3 in amino acids: CASSQDRGGISYNSPLHF. CDR3 DNA: TGTGCCAGCAGCCAAGACCGGGGAGGGATATCCTATAATTCACCCCTCCACTTT.

Ten or more counts support this clonotype. This sequence joins TRBV2 and TRBJ2-1, with TRBD2 identical over 10 bases. The J segment lost 8 bases and the V segment lost 5 bases, leaving 3 bases of the junction unmatched. Germline CDR1 SNHLY, CDR2 FYNNEI. The CDR3 length is 13 residues. The CDR3 region is CASSTSGVHEQFF. The DNA for the CDR3 is TGTGCCAGCAGTACTAGCGGGGTACATGAGCAGTTCTTC.

A note on this clonotype: Compared with germline, one end of the junction differs, possibly owing to a read error. The rearrangement links TRBV12-3 or TRBV12-4 to TRBJ2-2; D might be TRBD2 (6 bases). The CDR3 contains 14 residues. CDR3 sequence: CVSTAGPYTGELFF. The CDR3, as DNA: TGTGTCAGCACTGCGGGGCCTTACACCGGGGAGCTGTTTTTT.

This clonotype was seen more than once but under ten times. The chain couples TRBV6-1 to TRBJ2-3, with TRBD2 identical over 7 bases. Germline loops: CDR1 MNHNS, CDR2 SASEGT. The CDR3 length is 13 residues. The trim removed 4 bases at V and 10 bases at J, leaving 8 bases unmatched. CDR3 bases: TGTGCCAGCAGTGGGGCGGGAGACTCACCGCAGTATTTT. Protein: CASSGAGDSPQYF.

This clonotype occurred a few times. V gene TRBV6-1 combines with J gene TRBJ1-2; TRBD1 matches 10 bases. V lost 5 bases and J lost 8; bases outside the gene matches: 11. The CDR3 is made up of 15 amino acids. Germline V gene sequence: CDR1 MNHNS, CDR2 SASEGT. CDR3 nucleotide sequence: TGTGCCAGCAGTCTACGACAGGGGGCTTATCACGGCTACACCTTC. It is translated as CASSLRQGAYHGYTF.

This clonotype was detected a few times. The chain carries TRBV14 and TRBJ1-5; 8 positions agree with TRBD1. V trimming: 1 base; J trimming: 3 bases; junction bases outside the gene matches: 8. CDR1 is SGHDN, CDR2 FVKESK, per germline. The CDR3 sequence is 17 residues long. CDR3 region: CASSQVPGQGDNQPQHF. The DNA of the CDR3 is TGTGCCAGCAGCCAAGTCCCAGGACAGGGTGACAATCAGCCCCAGCATTTT.

This clonotype was counted only a few times. The CDR3 nucleotides read TGTGCCTGGAGGGTCATAGGGGGAGCGGGGGAGCAGTACTTC. Protein sequence: CAWRVIGGAGEQYF. The chain has TRBV30 and TRBJ2-7; possible D gene TRBD2, 7 bases. Germline values: CDR1 GTSNPN, CDR2 SVGIG (reference sequence). This CDR3 is 14 amino acids long. Trimming stripped 3 bases from V and 7 bases from J, with 19 bases between. The complete variable domain, with remaining parts taken from reference TRBV30 and TRBJ2-7, reads SQTIHQWPATLVQPVGSPLSLECTVEGTSNPNLYWYRQAAGRGLQLLFYSVGIGQISSEVPQNLSASRPQDRQFILSSKKLLLSDSGFYLCAWRVIGGAGEQYFGPGTRLTVT.

The table lists this clonotype with many counts. The chain is built from TRBV11-2 and TRBJ2-7; 7 nucleotides match TRBD2. The CDR3 is 13 amino acids. Germline CDR1 is SGHAT and CDR2 is FQNNGV. Trimming took 11 bases from V and 0 from J; bases not matched to a gene: 7. This chain's CDR3 is CAVSGTHSYEQYF. The DNA of the CDR3 is TGTGCCGTAAGCGGGACGCACTCCTACGAGCAGTACTTC.

V is TRBV2 and J is TRBJ2-7; D gene ambiguous. This CDR3 is 15 amino acids long. Germline CDR1 is SNHLY and CDR2 is FYNNEI. V was clipped by 6 bases and J by 2 bases, with 17 bases between them. CDR3 region: CASRKNREQTYEQYF. CDR3 DNA sequence: TGTGCCAGCAGGAAAAATAGAGAACAGACCTACGAGCAGTACTTC.

This clonotype has at least ten counts. The J gene is TRBJ1-2, the V gene TRBV30, with no clear D. The V end was cut by 5 bases, the J end by 4 bases, with 11 bases between. This CDR3 has 12 amino acids. Germline lookup yields CDR1 GTSNPN and CDR2 SVGIG (reference sequence). In DNA form, the CDR3 reads TGTGCCTGGTCCGCGGGAGGCTATGGCTACACCTTC. Translated, it gives CAWSAGGYGYTF.

The CDR3 region has the DNA TGCGCCAGCAGTGAGAGCGGACAAACCAATGAGCAGTTCTTC. As protein: CASSESGQTNEQFF. The V call is TRBV10-1, the J call TRBJ2-1; either TRBD1 or TRBD2 may supply D (5 bases each). Trimming took off 2 bases at V and 6 bases at J, with 11 bases between the two ends. Looked up from germline, CDR1 is WNHNN and CDR2 is SYGVQD (reference sequence). There are 14 residues in the CDR3.